The 9 T cell receptor beta chains in this list originate from one sample, sequenced in a study of beta chain features in type 1 diabetes. Points from the study as a whole: Moderately but significantly shorter TCRB CDR3s were found in Type 1 diabetes patients in all four CD4+ subsets.

Investigators reverse transcribed all isolated RNA, so they sequenced expressed TCRB transcripts. Profiled with immunoSEQ multiplex PCR; TCRdb holds only in-frame clones, not every one. The sample holds 600,000 or so clones; around an eighth are singletons and the top ten take less than 0.04%. The antigens these receptors bind are not known. Material: naive CD4+ T cells from blood. The receptors shown here come from a man aged 18 to 29 with type 1 diabetes.

This chain connects TRBV9 to TRBJ2-1; D might be TRBD2 (5 bases). V lost 1 base, J lost 0 bases, and 8 bases lay in between. Germline CDR1 SGDLS, CDR2 YYNGEE. The CDR3 spans 15 residues. In nucleotides, the CDR3 is TGTGCCAGCAGCGTATATGAGGGCTCCTACAATGAGCAGTTCTTC. Translation: CASSVYEGSYNEQFF.

The V and J genes are TRBV9 and TRBJ2-1, with D perhaps TRBD1 (8 bases). CDR3 length equals 15 residues. The ends were cut back, 4 bases at V and 8 bases at J, with 19 bases in the middle. Germline lookup yields CDR1 SGDLS and CDR2 YYNGEE. The chain's CDR3 is CASSSAGQVYDEQFF. The CDR3, as DNA: TGTGCCAGCAGCTCAGCGGGACAGGTTTACGATGAGCAGTTCTTC.

This clone was picked up a small number of times. The chain recombines TRBV2 with TRBJ2-7; perhaps TRBD1 as D (5 bases). V lost 3 bases and J 2 bases, leaving 8 bases between the germline ends. Looked up from germline, CDR1 is SNHLY and CDR2 is FYNNEI. CDR3 size: 13 residues. The CDR3 reads CASSDAGTYEQYF. CDR3 DNA sequence: TGTGCCAGCAGTGATGCAGGGACCTACGAGCAGTACTTC.

In this sample, this clone turned up many times. The same CDR3 arises from other DNA sequences in this sample as well. The genes are TRBV5-1 and TRBJ2-5, with TRBD2 matching 11 bases. CDR3 length: 14 amino acids. From germline, CDR1 is SGHRS and CDR2 YFSETQ. After removal of 4 bases from V and 4 bases from J, the junction contained 3 bases not matched to a gene. DNA of the CDR3: TGCGCCAGCAGCCCCGGACTAGCGGGAGAGACCCAGTACTTC. This gives the protein CASSPGLAGETQYF.

The chain's CDR3 is CASSLRLAGGSSYNEQFF. CDR3 DNA: TGTGCCAGCAGCTTAAGGCTAGCGGGAGGATCATCCTACAATGAGCAGTTCTTC. The gene calls are TRBV7-6 and TRBJ2-1; 11 bases are a match to TRBD2. Per the germline V gene, CDR1 is SGHVS and CDR2 is FNYEAQ. Trimming cost V 2 bases and J 1 base; bases outside gene matches: 7. The CDR3 totals 18 residues. The whole variable domain, remainder taken from reference TRBV7-6 and TRBJ2-1, is GAGVSQSPRYKVTKRGQDVALRCDPISGHVSLYWYRQALGQGPEFLTYFNYEAQQDKSGLPNDRFSAERPEGSISTLTIQRTEQRDSAMYRCASSLRLAGGSSYNEQFFGPGTRLTVL.

This clone was detected a few times. The CDR3 DNA is TGTGCCAGCAGTTTAAGGTGGGTGAACGCCCACGAGCAGTACTTC. Translation: CASSLRWVNAHEQYF. The chain combines TRBV27 with TRBJ2-5, with D uncertain. The J call may be wrong; the DNA end is better matched by TRBJ2-7. Germline V gene data show CDR1 as MNHEY and CDR2 as SMNVEV (reference sequence). The CDR3 spans 15 residues.

This chain connects TRBV19 to TRBJ1-1; 8 bases map to TRBD1. The germline V gene encodes CDR1 LNHDA and CDR2 SQIVND (reference sequence). J lost 0 bases, V lost 5 bases, and 11 bases had no gene match. This CDR3 has 17 residues. CDR3 coding DNA: TGTGCCAGTAGTGTGAGACAGGGGACTTCCGTGAACACTGAAGCTTTCTTT. Amino acid sequence: CASSVRQGTSVNTEAFF.

V gene TRBV30 combines with J gene TRBJ2-5; D is perhaps TRBD1 or TRBD2 (5 bases each). This CDR3 has 9 residues. V was clipped by 7 bases and J by 11 bases, with 11 bases between them. Germline values: CDR1 GTSNPN, CDR2 SVGIG (reference sequence). The CDR3 DNA follows: TGTGCCTCGGGACCTCCGCAGTACTTC. Its translation is CASGPPQYF.

The chain employs TRBV7-2 and TRBJ2-7, with 10 bases lining up with TRBD2. V gave up 5 bases and J gave up 2 bases; unmatched junction bases: 6. This CDR3 is 15 amino acids long. Looked up from germline, CDR1 is SGHTA and CDR2 is FQGNSA. This CDR3 is CASSTRLAGAYEQYF. CDR3 sequence (DNA): TGTGCCAGCAGCACCCGACTAGCGGGTGCCTACGAGCAGTACTTC.